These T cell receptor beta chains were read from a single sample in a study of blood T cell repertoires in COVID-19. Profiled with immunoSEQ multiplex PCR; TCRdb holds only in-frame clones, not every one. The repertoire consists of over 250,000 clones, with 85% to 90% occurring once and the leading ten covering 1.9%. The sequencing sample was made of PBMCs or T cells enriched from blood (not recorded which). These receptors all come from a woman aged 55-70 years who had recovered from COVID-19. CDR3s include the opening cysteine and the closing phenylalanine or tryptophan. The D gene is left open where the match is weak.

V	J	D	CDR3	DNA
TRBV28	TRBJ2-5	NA	CASSLTQETQYF	TGTGCCAGCAGTTTGACACAAGAGACCCAGTACTTC
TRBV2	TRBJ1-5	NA	CAVTRSSNQPQHF	TGTGCCGTCACGCGGAGTAGCAATCAGCCCCAGCATTTT
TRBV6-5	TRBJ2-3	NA	CASNERGSTDTQYF	TGTGCCAGCAACGAAAGGGGGAGCACAGATACGCAGTATTTT
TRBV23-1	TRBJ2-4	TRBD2	CASSQSGLATLGKAKNIQYF	TGCGCCAGCAGTCAATCCGGACTAGCAACCCTCGGAAAAGCCAAAAACATTCAGTACTTC
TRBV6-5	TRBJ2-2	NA	CASSYKRYTGELFF	TGTGCCAGCAGTTACAAGCGGTACACCGGGGAGCTGTTTTTT
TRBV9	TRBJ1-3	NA	CASSVSPRQDSGNTIYF	TGTGCCAGCAGCGTCTCCCCCCGACAGGACTCTGGAAACACCATATATTTT
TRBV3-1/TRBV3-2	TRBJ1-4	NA	CASSPFGAWEKLFF	TGTGCCAGCAGCCCATTTGGGGCTTGGGAAAAACTGTTTTTT
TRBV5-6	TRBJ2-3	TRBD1	CASSGLGQQHTDTQYF	TGTGCCAGCAGCGGGCTGGGACAGCAGCACACAGATACGCAGTATTTT
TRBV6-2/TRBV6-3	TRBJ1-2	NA	CASSYLSAVGAHYGYTF	TGTGCCAGCAGTTACCTCTCGGCAGTGGGGGCACACTATGGCTACACCTTC
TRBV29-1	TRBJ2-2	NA	CSVALAFTGELFF	TGCAGCGTTGCCCTAGCGTTCACCGGGGAGCTGTTTTTT
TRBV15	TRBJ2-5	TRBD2	CATSREYSGGGRKTQYF	TGTGCCACCAGCAGAGAATATAGCGGGGGGGGTCGAAAGACCCAGTACTTC
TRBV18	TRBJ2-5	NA	CASSPLERGFQETQYF	TGTGCCAGCTCACCACTGGAAAGAGGGTTTCAAGAGACCCAGTACTTC
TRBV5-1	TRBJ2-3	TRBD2	CASSPGLAPTDTQYF	TGCGCCAGCAGCCCGGGACTAGCGCCCACAGATACGCAGTATTTT
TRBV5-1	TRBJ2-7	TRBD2	CASSLVVGGAGYEQYF	TGCGCCAGCAGCTTGGTTGTCGGGGGGGCTGGCTACGAGCAGTACTTC
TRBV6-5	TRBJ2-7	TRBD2	CASSYGGGSYYEQYF	TGTGCCAGCAGTTACGGGGGGGGATCCTACTACGAGCAGTACTTC
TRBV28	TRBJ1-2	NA	CASSFVEYGYTF	TGTGCCAGCAGTTTTGTGGAGTATGGCTACACCTTC
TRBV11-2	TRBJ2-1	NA	CASSSTGPISYNEQFF	TGTGCCAGCAGCTCAACAGGGCCTATCTCCTACAATGAGCAGTTCTTC
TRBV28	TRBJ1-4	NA	CASSSDTPEKLFF	TGTGCCAGCAGTTCGGACACGCCTGAAAAACTGTTTTTT
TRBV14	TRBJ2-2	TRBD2	CASSNQLAVNTGELFF	TGTGCCAGCAGCAACCAACTAGCGGTGAACACCGGGGAGCTGTTTTTT
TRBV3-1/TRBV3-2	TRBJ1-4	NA	CASSQDLGGEKLFF	TGTGCCAGCAGCCAAGATTTAGGGGGTGAAAAACTGTTTTTT
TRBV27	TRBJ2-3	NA	CASARPGLITDTQYF	TGTGCCAGCGCTCGACCGGGACTCATCACAGATACGCAGTATTTT
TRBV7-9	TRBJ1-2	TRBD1	CASSLKGTGDGYTF	TGTGCCAGCAGCTTAAAAGGGACAGGGGACGGCTACACCTTC
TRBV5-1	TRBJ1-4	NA	CASSSDSTNEKLFF	TGCGCCAGCAGCTCGGACAGTACTAATGAAAAACTGTTTTTT
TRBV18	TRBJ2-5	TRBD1	CASSPGQAQETQYF	TGTGCCAGCTCCCCAGGACAGGCGCAAGAGACCCAGTACTTC
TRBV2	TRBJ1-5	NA	CASSEGTGGAGQPQHF	TGTGCCAGCAGTGAAGGGACTGGGGGCGCGGGTCAGCCCCAGCATTTT
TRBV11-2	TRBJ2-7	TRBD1	CASSQIPGQVPYEQYF	TGTGCCAGCAGCCAAATTCCGGGACAGGTACCCTACGAGCAGTACTTC